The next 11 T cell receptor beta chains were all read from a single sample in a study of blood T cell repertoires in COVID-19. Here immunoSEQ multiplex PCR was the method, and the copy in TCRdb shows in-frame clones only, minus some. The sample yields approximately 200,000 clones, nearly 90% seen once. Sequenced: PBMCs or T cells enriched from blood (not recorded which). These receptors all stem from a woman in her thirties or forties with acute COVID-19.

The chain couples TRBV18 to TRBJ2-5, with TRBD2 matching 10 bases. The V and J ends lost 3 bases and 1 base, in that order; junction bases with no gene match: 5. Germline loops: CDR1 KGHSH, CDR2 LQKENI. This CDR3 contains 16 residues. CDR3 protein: CASSPDLAGAQETQYF. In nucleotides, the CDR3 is TGTGCCAGCTCACCGGATCTAGCGGGGGCCCAAGAGACCCAGTACTTC.

The CDR3 sequence is CASSERDRGFVSAGELFF. The CDR3 bases are TGTGCCAGCAGTGAACGGGACAGGGGGTTTGTTAGTGCCGGGGAGCTGTTTTTT. V and J are TRBV2 and TRBJ2-2; 11 positions agree with TRBD1. Germline values: CDR1 SNHLY, CDR2 FYNNEI. The CDR3 is 18 residues long. V trimming: 2 bases; J trimming: 6 bases; junction bases outside the gene matches: 11.

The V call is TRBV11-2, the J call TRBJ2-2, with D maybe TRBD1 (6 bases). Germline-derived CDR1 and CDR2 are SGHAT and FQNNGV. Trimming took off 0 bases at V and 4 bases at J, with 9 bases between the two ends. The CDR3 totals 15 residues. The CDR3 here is CASSLEGAGTGELFF. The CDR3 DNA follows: TGTGCCAGCAGCTTAGAGGGGGCGGGCACCGGGGAGCTGTTTTTT.

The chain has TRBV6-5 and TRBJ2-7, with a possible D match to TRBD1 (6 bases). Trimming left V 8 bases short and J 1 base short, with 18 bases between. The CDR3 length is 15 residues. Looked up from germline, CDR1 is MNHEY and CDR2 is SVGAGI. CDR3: CASREEDSPSYEQYF. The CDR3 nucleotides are TGTGCCAGCCGAGAGGAGGACAGCCCATCCTACGAGCAGTACTTC.

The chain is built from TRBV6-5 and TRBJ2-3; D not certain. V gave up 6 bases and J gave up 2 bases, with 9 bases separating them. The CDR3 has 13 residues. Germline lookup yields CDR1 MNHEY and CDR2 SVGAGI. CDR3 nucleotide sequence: TGTGCCAGCAGAAGCGACGACACAGATACGCAGTATTTT. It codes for CASRSDDTDTQYF.

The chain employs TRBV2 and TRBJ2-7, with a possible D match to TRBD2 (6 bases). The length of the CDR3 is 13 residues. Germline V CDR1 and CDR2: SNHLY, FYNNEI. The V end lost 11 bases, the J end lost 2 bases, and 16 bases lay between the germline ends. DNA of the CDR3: TGTGCCCAGCAGGACTATGCACCCTACGAGCAGTACTTC. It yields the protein CAQQDYAPYEQYF.

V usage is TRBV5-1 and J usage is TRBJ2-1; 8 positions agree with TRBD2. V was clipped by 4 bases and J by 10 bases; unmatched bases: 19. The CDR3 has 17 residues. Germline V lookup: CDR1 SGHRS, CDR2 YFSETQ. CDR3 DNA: TGCGCCAGCAGCCGGGAACTGGGGAGCGGGAGTCCCAAGGAGCAGTTCTTC. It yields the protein CASSRELGSGSPKEQFF.

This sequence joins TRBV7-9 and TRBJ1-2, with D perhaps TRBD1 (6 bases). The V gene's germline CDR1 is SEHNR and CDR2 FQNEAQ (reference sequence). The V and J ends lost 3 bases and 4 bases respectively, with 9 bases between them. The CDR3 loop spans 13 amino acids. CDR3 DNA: TGTGCCAGCAGCTTTAAACAGGGCTATGGCTACACCTTC. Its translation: CASSFKQGYGYTF.

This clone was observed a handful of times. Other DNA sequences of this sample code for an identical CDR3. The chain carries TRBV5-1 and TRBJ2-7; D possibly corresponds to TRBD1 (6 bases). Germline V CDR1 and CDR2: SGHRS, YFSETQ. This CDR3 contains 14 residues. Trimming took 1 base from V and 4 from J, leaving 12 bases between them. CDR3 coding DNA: TGCGCCAGCAGCTTGAGGACAGAGCTATACGAGCAGTACTTC. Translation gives CASSLRTELYEQYF.

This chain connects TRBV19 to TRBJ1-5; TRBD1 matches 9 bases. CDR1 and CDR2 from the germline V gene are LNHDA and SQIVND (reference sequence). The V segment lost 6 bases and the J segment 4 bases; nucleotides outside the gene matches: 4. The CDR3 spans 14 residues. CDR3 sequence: CASRSQGANQPQHF. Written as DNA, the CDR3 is TGTGCCAGTAGATCACAGGGGGCAAATCAGCCCCAGCATTTT.

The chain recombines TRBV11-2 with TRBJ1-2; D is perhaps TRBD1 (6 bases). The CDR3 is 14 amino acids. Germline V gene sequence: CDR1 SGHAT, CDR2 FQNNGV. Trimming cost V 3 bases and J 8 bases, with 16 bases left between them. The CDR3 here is CASSLALGQRGYTF. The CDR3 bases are TGTGCCAGCAGCTTGGCCCTGGGACAAAGGGGCTACACCTTC.